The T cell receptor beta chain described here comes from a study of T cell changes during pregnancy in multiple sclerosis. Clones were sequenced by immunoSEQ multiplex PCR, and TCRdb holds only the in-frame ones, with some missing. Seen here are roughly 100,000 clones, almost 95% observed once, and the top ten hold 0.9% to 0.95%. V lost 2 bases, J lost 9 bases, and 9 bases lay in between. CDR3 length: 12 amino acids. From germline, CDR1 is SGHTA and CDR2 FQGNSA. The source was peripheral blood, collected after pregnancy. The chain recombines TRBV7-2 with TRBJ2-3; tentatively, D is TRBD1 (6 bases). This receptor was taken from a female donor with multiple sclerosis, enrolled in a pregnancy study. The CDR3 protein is CASSLSGQTQYF. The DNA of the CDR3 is TGTGCCAGCAGCTTATCCGGACAGACGCAGTATTTT.